The 21 T cell receptor beta chains in this list originate from one sample, sequenced in a study of post-analysis software for immune sequencing data. Overall study findings and caveats: Five or six TRBV segments were more frequent in patients than controls; TRBV5-6, TRBV5-1 and TRBV20-1 belonged to this group.

No antigens are known for them. TCR beta cDNA libraries had unique molecular identifiers. In TCRdb, the PCR reads were re-called with MiXCR into one record per CDR3 protein. The sample shows around 400,000 distinct CDR3 sequences, 30% to 45% of them seen only once. The source material was blood. All receptors come from a girl under 18 with multiple sclerosis.

This chain uses TRBV7-9 with TRBJ2-5; D is uncertain. Near its end, the DNA agrees better with TRBJ2-7, so the J call may be wrong. Per germline, CDR1 SEHNR and CDR2 FQNEAQ (reference sequence). The CDR3 covers 14 residues. The CDR3 DNA reads TGTGCCAGCAGCTTAGTTGTGGGCCCGGGCGAGCAGTACTTC. Its translation: CASSLVVGPGEQYF.

The chain carries TRBV12-3 or TRBV12-4 and TRBJ1-6, with D maybe TRBD1 (5 bases). This CDR3 spans 14 amino acids. V lost 4 bases to trimming and J lost 8 bases, with 12 bases between them. CDR3 bases: TGTGCCAGCAGTTCTTCAGGGAGGGATTCACCCCTCCACTTT. Translated, it gives CASSSSGRDSPLHF.

Remarks on this clonotype: A clone one base away is much larger, so this may be a read error. The chain couples TRBV7-3 to TRBJ2-7; 12 bases are shared with TRBD2. The CDR3 spans 15 residues. Trimming at V came to 5 bases and at J to 3 bases, leaving 5 bases not matched to a gene. CDR1 is SGHTA, CDR2 FQGTGA, per germline. The CDR3, as DNA: TGTGCCAGCAGCCCAACTAGCGGGGGGCTCTACGAGCAGTACTTC. Translating it yields CASSPTSGGLYEQYF.

This clonotype occurred a few times. The chain is built from TRBV6-5 and TRBJ2-1; 7 bases are shared with TRBD1. The CDR3 covers 15 residues. Germline V lookup: CDR1 MNHEY, CDR2 SVGAGI. Unmatched junction bases numbered 6, after V lost 4 bases and J lost 3 bases. CDR3 nucleotide sequence: TGTGCCAGCAGTTTGGACAGGTCTCTCTACAATGAGCAGTTCTTC. It specifies CASSLDRSLYNEQFF.

This clonotype was detected only a few times. This chain joins TRBV5-1 and TRBJ2-5; D assignment may be TRBD1 or TRBD2 (6 bases each). This CDR3 is 14 amino acids long. The V end was cut by 0 bases, the J end by 5 bases, with 11 bases between. The V gene's germline CDR1 is SGHRS and CDR2 YFSETQ. The CDR3 sequence: CASSLVQGRETQYF. DNA for the CDR3: TGCGCCAGCAGCTTGGTGCAGGGGAGGGAGACCCAGTACTTC.

This sequence joins TRBV5-1 and TRBJ1-2; the D is unclear. Trimming stripped 4 bases from V and 8 bases from J, with 21 bases between. From germline, CDR1 is SGHRS and CDR2 YFSETQ. This CDR3 spans 15 amino acids. The CDR3 is CASSPLSLGERGYTF. CDR3 sequence (DNA): TGCGCCAGCAGCCCGCTTAGTCTCGGCGAGAGGGGCTACACCTTC.

In this sample, this clonotype turned up a few times. This chain connects TRBV2 to TRBJ1-5; D perhaps matches TRBD1 (5 bases). The germline CDR1 and CDR2 sequences are SNHLY and FYNNEI. The V end lost 7 bases, the J end lost 5 bases, and 12 bases lay between the germline ends. This CDR3 region has 13 residues. CDR3 loop: CASNQGGYQPQHF. DNA of the CDR3: TGTGCCAGCAATCAGGGCGGGTATCAGCCCCAGCATTTT.

V usage is TRBV5-1 and J usage is TRBJ1-4; the D gene is possibly TRBD1 (5 bases). The CDR3 loop spans 17 amino acids. In germline, CDR1 is SGHRS, CDR2 YFSETQ. Trimming stripped 0 bases from V and 0 bases from J, with 12 bases between. CDR3 coding DNA: TGCGCCAGCAGCTTGGGCACAGGTTCTGCAACTAATGAAAAACTGTTTTTT. It translates to CASSLGTGSATNEKLFF.

Concerning this clonotype itself: An end of the junction differs from the germline gene, which may be a read error. V usage is TRBV7-9 and J usage is TRBJ1-2, with D tentatively TRBD1 (6 bases). The CDR3 loop spans 17 amino acids. The germline V gene encodes CDR1 SEHNR and CDR2 FQNEAQ (reference sequence). For the CDR3, the DNA is TGTTCCAGCAGCTTTCCGGGACAAGTAAAAATTAACTATGGCTACACCTTC. It translates to CSSSFPGQVKINYGYTF.

V and J are TRBV7-2 and TRBJ2-7, with 7 bases fitting TRBD1. J was trimmed by 1 base and V by 5 bases; bases with no gene match: 11. From germline, CDR1 is SGHTA and CDR2 FQGNSA. The CDR3 is 16 amino acids. The CDR3 here is CASSQPRQGPSYEQYF. CDR3 coding DNA: TGTGCCAGCAGCCAACCCAGACAGGGCCCATCCTACGAGCAGTACTTC.

V and J are TRBV5-1 and TRBJ2-1; D remains unclear. Germline CDR1 SGHRS, CDR2 YFSETQ. Deletions cut 2 bases from V and 5 bases from J, with 5 bases between. The CDR3 sequence is 12 residues long. CDR3 nucleotides: TGCGCCAGCAGCTTTGACAACAATGAGCAGTTCTTC. The encoded protein is CASSFDNNEQFF. The full variable domain, rest sourced from reference TRBV5-1 and TRBJ2-1, is KAGVTQTPRYLIKTRGQQVTLSCSPISGHRSVSWYQQTPGQGLQFLFEYFSETQRNKGNFPGRFSGRQFSNSRSEMNVSTLELGDSALYLCASSFDNNEQFFGPGTRLTVL.

This clonotype was found a few times. The chain is built from TRBV6-6 and TRBJ1-2; the D gene is possibly TRBD1 (6 bases). This CDR3 is built from 14 residues. Per germline, CDR1 MNHNY and CDR2 SVGAGI (reference sequence). Trimming pared 2 bases from V and 2 bases from J, leaving 9 bases between. Here the CDR3 reads CASSYGGQNYGYTF. DNA of the CDR3: TGTGCCAGCAGTTACGGTGGACAGAACTATGGCTACACCTTC.

This rearrangement joins TRBV7-2 to TRBJ2-7; 8 bases agree with TRBD1. CDR1 is SGHTA and CDR2 is FQGNSA in the germline V gene. The CDR3 is 12 residues long. The V and J ends lost 4 bases and 7 bases, in that order; junction bases with no gene match: 3. The CDR3 region has the DNA TGTGCCAGCAGCTGGACAGGGCAGGAGCAGTACTTC. This encodes CASSWTGQEQYF. The variable domain in full, completed from reference TRBV7-2 and TRBJ2-7, reads GAGVSQSPSNKVTEKGKDVELRCDPISGHTALYWYRQSLGQGLEFLIYFQGNSAPDKSGLPSDRFSAERTGGSVSTLTIQRTQQEDSAVYLCASSWTGQEQYFGPGTRLTVT.

In this sample, this clonotype turned up a few times. V and J are TRBV20-1 and TRBJ2-1; no firm D call. This CDR3 spans 15 amino acids. The V end lost 5 bases, the J end lost 8 bases, and 22 bases lay between the germline ends. Germline V CDR1 and CDR2: DFQATT, SNEGSKA (reference sequence). In DNA form, the CDR3 reads TGCAGTGCTCCGACCACCCGGCATAGTACCCATGAGCAGTTCTTC. Protein: CSAPTTRHSTHEQFF.

The chain has TRBV4-1 and TRBJ2-7; the D gene could be TRBD1 or TRBD2 (5 bases each). The germline V gene encodes CDR1 MGHRA and CDR2 YSYEKL. V dropped 4 bases and J dropped 2 bases, with 21 bases sitting between them. The CDR3 has 17 amino acids. CDR3 DNA: TGCGCCAGCAGCCGCTACCTGCCGGGACGGGAAACCTACGAGCAGTACTTC. Its protein product is CASSRYLPGRETYEQYF.

This clonotype has only a few counts. The chain is built from TRBV10-3 and TRBJ2-1, with TRBD1 matching 7 bases. The V segment lost 2 bases and the J segment 5 bases; nucleotides outside the gene matches: 6. CDR3 length equals 15 residues. Germline V CDR1 and CDR2: ENHRY, SYGVKD. CDR3 protein: CAISEQTGNNNEQFF. As DNA, the CDR3 is TGTGCCATCAGTGAGCAGACAGGGAACAACAATGAGCAGTTCTTC.

Only a few counts were recorded for this clonotype. The chain employs TRBV4-3 and TRBJ2-7; unclear D gene. The CDR3 contains 15 residues. CDR1 is LGHNA and CDR2 is YSLEER in the germline V gene. V shed 4 bases and J shed 2 bases, with 15 bases lying between them. As DNA, the CDR3 is TGCGCCAGCAGCCTCGACTCCTCCCTAACCTACGAGCAGTACTTC. Amino acids: CASSLDSSLTYEQYF.

Written as DNA, the CDR3 is TGCGCCAGCAGCACAGGGCTGCGAGGGAGCGACACTGAAGCTTTCTTT. Amino acids: CASSTGLRGSDTEAFF. The V and J genes are TRBV5-1 and TRBJ1-1; a possible D gene is TRBD1 (6 bases). This CDR3 comprises 16 residues. The ends were cut back, 4 bases at V and 3 bases at J, with 19 bases in the middle. Germline V gene lookup returns CDR1 SGHRS and CDR2 YFSETQ.

The DNA for the CDR3 is TGTGCCAGCAGTCCAACAGGGGTGAACACTGAAGCTTTCTTT. Translated: CASSPTGVNTEAFF. The rearrangement uses TRBV6-2 or TRBV6-3 and TRBJ1-1; 7 positions match TRBD1. The germline CDR1 and CDR2 sequences are MNHEY and SVGEGT. This CDR3 is built from 14 residues. With 5 bases clipped from V and 0 bases from J, the junction kept 3 bases outside the gene matches.

The V and J genes are TRBV27 and TRBJ2-1; maybe TRBD1 (6 bases). This CDR3 spans 16 amino acids. Germline CDR1 reads MNHEY; CDR2 reads SMNVEV (reference sequence). The germline V and J ends were trimmed by 1 base and 12 bases, with 22 bases remaining between them. The DNA for the CDR3 is TGTGCCAGCAGTTTATATCCGGACAGCTATTCGGATGCGCAGTTCTTC. Its protein is CASSLYPDSYSDAQFF.

This clonotype was seen just once. This chain joins TRBV12-3 or TRBV12-4 and TRBJ2-7; 10 bases map to TRBD1. The J call may be in error: the DNA end matches TRBJ2-5 better. The CDR3 sequence is 17 residues long. The DNA of the CDR3 is TGTGCCAGCAGCCCATCACTCGAGACAGGGGGCAGCGAGACCCAGTACTTC. Its translation is CASSPSLETGGSETQYF.